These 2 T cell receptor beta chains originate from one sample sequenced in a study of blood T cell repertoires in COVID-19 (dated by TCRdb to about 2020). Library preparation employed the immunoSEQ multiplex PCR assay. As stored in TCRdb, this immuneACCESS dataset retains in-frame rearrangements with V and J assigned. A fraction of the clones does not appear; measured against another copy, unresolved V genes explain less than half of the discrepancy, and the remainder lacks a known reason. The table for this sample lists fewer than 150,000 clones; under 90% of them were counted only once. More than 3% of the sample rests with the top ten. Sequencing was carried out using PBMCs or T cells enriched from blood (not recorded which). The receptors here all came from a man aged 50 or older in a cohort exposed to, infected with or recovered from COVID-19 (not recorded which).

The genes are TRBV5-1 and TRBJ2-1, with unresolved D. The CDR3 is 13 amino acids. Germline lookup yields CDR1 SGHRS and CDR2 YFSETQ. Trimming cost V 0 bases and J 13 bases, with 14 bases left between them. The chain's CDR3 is CASSLAARSTQFF. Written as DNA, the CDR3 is TGCGCCAGCAGCTTGGCGGCTAGGTCGACCCAGTTCTTC.

CDR3 sequence reads: CASSKSTHNTQYF. CDR3 sequence (DNA): TGTGCCAGCAGCAAATCGACTCATAATACGCAGTATTTT. This chain connects TRBV7-2 to TRBJ2-3; D ambiguous. Germline V lookup: CDR1 SGHTA, CDR2 FQGNSA. Trimming shortened V by 5 bases and J by 7 bases, and 13 bases separated the two germline ends. This CDR3 contains 13 residues.